Following are 20 T cell receptor beta chains from one sample sequenced in a study of cytomegalovirus exposure and HLA in healthy donors. With 60 Vbeta and 13 Jbeta primers, the PCR was carried out. Assay: immunoSEQ multiplex PCR; the TCRdb copy retains only in-frame clones and omits some. The sample carries more than 90,000 clones, about 75% recorded once. The sample taken for sequencing was PBMCs. The source is a man between 35 and 55 years old in good health and CMV-seropositive.

The rearrangement uses TRBV5-1 and TRBJ2-5; D perhaps matches TRBD2 (6 bases). CDR3 length: 14 residues. Germline V gene sequence: CDR1 SGHRS, CDR2 YFSETQ. The V gene lost 4 bases and the J gene lost 4 bases, with 14 bases spanning the gap. The CDR3 DNA reads as TGCGCCAGCAGCAGTTACGGGAGAATAGAGACCCAGTACTTC. Protein product: CASSSYGRIETQYF.

The chain recombines TRBV13 with TRBJ2-7; 10 positions match TRBD2. CDR1 and CDR2 (germline): PRHDT, FYEKMQ (reference sequence). This CDR3 spans 18 amino acids. J lost 4 bases, V lost 5 bases, and 17 bases had no gene match. The CDR3, as DNA: TGTGCCAGCAGCATAACTAGCGGGACTCCTAGAGGGTCGTACGAGCAGTACTTC. It codes for CASSITSGTPRGSYEQYF. Full variable domain (rest looked up from reference TRBV13 and TRBJ2-7): AAGVIQSPRHLIKEKRETATLKCYPIPRHDTVYWYQQGPGQDPQFLISFYEKMQSDKGSIPDRFSAQQFSDYHSELNMSSLELGDSALYFCASSITSGTPRGSYEQYFGPGTRLTVT.

V and J are TRBV27 and TRBJ2-3, with TRBD2 identical over 7 bases. CDR1 is MNHEY and CDR2 is SMNVEV in the germline V gene (reference sequence). V trimming: 8 bases; J trimming: 5 bases; junction bases outside the gene matches: 7. This CDR3 spans 13 amino acids. The CDR3 spells CASFAGVGDTQYF. The CDR3 bases are TGTGCCAGCTTCGCGGGGGTTGGAGATACGCAGTATTTT.

The chain employs TRBV7-3 and TRBJ1-2; D is ambiguous. The V end was cut by 1 base, the J end by 2 bases, with 5 bases between. This CDR3 region has 13 residues. CDR1 SGHTA and CDR2 FQGTGA come from the germline V gene. In DNA form, the CDR3 reads TGTGCCAGCAGCTTAAACTTAAACTATGGCTACACCTTC. This gives the protein CASSLNLNYGYTF.

The chain carries TRBV10-3 and TRBJ2-5, with TRBD2 identical over 7 bases. With 7 bases clipped from V and 5 bases from J, the junction kept 10 bases outside the gene matches. Germline lookup yields CDR1 ENHRY and CDR2 SYGVKD. The CDR3 is 14 amino acids. The CDR3 coding sequence is TGTGCCATCATGGAGGGAGGGCCTGAGGAGACCCAGTACTTC. Amino acid sequence: CAIMEGGPEETQYF.

The chain uses TRBV5-1 and TRBJ2-3; TRBD2 agrees at 14 bases. The CDR3 contains 17 residues. The V gene end was trimmed by 0 bases and the J gene end by 8 bases; junction bases not matched to a gene: 8. The germline V gene has CDR1 SGHRS and CDR2 YFSETQ. This CDR3 reads CASSLVPGLAGAGTQYF. The DNA of the CDR3 is TGCGCCAGCAGCTTGGTTCCGGGACTAGCGGGAGCGGGTACGCAGTATTTT. Drawing the rest from reference TRBV5-1 and TRBJ2-3, the complete variable domain is KAGVTQTPRYLIKTRGQQVTLSCSPISGHRSVSWYQQTPGQGLQFLFEYFSETQRNKGNFPGRFSGRQFSNSRSEMNVSTLELGDSALYLCASSLVPGLAGAGTQYFGPGTRLTVL.

The chain recombines TRBV18 with TRBJ2-1; 10 nucleotides match TRBD2. Germline V gives CDR1 KGHSH, CDR2 LQKENI. With 1 base clipped from V and 6 bases from J, the junction kept 6 bases outside the gene matches. The CDR3 spans 16 residues. The CDR3 DNA reads TGTGCCAGCTCACCACTTACCGGGACTAGCGCCAATGAGCAGTTCTTC. This codes for CASSPLTGTSANEQFF.

This rearrangement joins TRBV27 to TRBJ2-7, with TRBD2 matching 12 bases. The CDR3 totals 15 residues. CDR1 and CDR2 from the germline V gene are MNHEY and SMNVEV (reference sequence). Trimming took 6 bases from V and 2 from J; bases not matched to a gene: 5. The CDR3 here is CASSGLAGRTYEQYF. CDR3 nucleotide sequence: TGTGCCAGCAGCGGACTAGCGGGACGGACCTACGAGCAGTACTTC.

The chain has TRBV5-1 and TRBJ2-3; 10 bases are shared with TRBD2. This CDR3 has 16 amino acids. Germline V gives CDR1 SGHRS, CDR2 YFSETQ. The junction had 10 bases not matched to a gene; V was cut back by 8 bases and J by 1 base. The CDR3 sequence: CASLPRGTSGTDTQYF. The CDR3 DNA reads TGCGCCAGTTTACCCCGAGGGACTAGCGGCACAGATACGCAGTATTTT. Drawing the rest from reference TRBV5-1 and TRBJ2-3, the complete variable domain is KAGVTQTPRYLIKTRGQQVTLSCSPISGHRSVSWYQQTPGQGLQFLFEYFSETQRNKGNFPGRFSGRQFSNSRSEMNVSTLELGDSALYLCASLPRGTSGTDTQYFGPGTRLTVL.

The J gene is TRBJ1-4, the V gene TRBV7-9; no firm D call. The CDR3 runs to 15 residues. Looked up from germline, CDR1 is SEHNR and CDR2 is FQNEAQ (reference sequence). V was cut by 3 bases and J by 5 bases, with 13 bases left in between. The DNA of the CDR3 is TGTGCCAGCAGCTTCGGGCTCCCGGGAAATGAAAAACTGTTTTTT. This translates into CASSFGLPGNEKLFF.

The chain is built from TRBV4-3 and TRBJ2-3; a possible D gene is TRBD2 (7 bases). Germline values: CDR1 LGHNA, CDR2 YSLEER. Trimming stripped 2 bases from V and 5 bases from J, with 11 bases between. This CDR3 is built from 14 residues. The CDR3 DNA reads as TGCGCCAGCAGCCAAATGGGGGGGCGAGATACGCAGTATTTT. This encodes CASSQMGGRDTQYF.

V usage is TRBV23-1 and J usage is TRBJ2-7; the match to TRBD1 covers 12 bases. TRBV23-1 is an open reading frame whose function is uncertain. The CDR3 is 18 amino acids. The V segment lost 0 bases and the J segment 3 bases; nucleotides outside the gene matches: 9. CDR3 nucleotide sequence: TGCGCCAGCAGTCAATCGGGACAGGGGGCCTTCTTCCGCTACGAGCAGTACTTC. Translated: CASSQSGQGAFFRYEQYF.

The rearrangement joins TRBV4-1 to TRBJ2-7, with a tentative D call TRBD1 (6 bases). V was trimmed by 4 bases and J by 3 bases, leaving 13 bases between them. The germline CDR1 and CDR2 sequences are MGHRA and YSYEKL. This CDR3 contains 14 residues. CDR3 residues: CASSLNGQNYEQYF. CDR3 DNA sequence: TGCGCCAGCAGCCTCAATGGACAGAACTACGAGCAGTACTTC.

This clone was seen more than once but under ten times. The genes are TRBV18 and TRBJ2-3, with 8 bases aligning to TRBD2. This CDR3 is 16 amino acids long. Germline trimming cut 4 bases from V and 3 bases from J; bases unmatched to any gene: 9. In germline, CDR1 is KGHSH, CDR2 LQKENI. CDR3 sequence (DNA): TGTGCCAGCTCACAAAACGGGGGGGGCACAACAGATACGCAGTATTTT. Translation gives CASSQNGGGTTDTQYF.

The DNA of the CDR3 is TGTGCCAGCAGCTCCACTATGGATTCCGAGCAGTACTTC. It translates to CASSSTMDSEQYF. The chain employs TRBV7-3 and TRBJ2-7; D is ambiguous. This CDR3 contains 13 residues. Germline V gene data show CDR1 as SGHTA and CDR2 as FQGTGA. Between the trimmed V and J ends, which lost 4 bases and 6 bases, there was a span of 13 bases. Looking up the rest from reference TRBV7-3 and TRBJ2-7 gives the full variable domain: GAGVSQTPSNKVTEKGKYVELRCDPISGHTALYWYRQSLGQGPEFLIYFQGTGAADDSGLPNDRFFAVRPEGSVSTLKIQRTERGDSAVYLCASSSTMDSEQYFGPGTRLTVT.

This clone was counted only a few times. This chain uses TRBV5-4 with TRBJ1-1, with 9 positions matching TRBD1. This CDR3 is 15 amino acids long. V shed 2 bases, J shed 6 bases, and the junction held 8 bases outside the gene matches. The germline V gene encodes CDR1 SGHNT and CDR2 YYREEE (reference sequence). The CDR3 DNA sequence: TGTGCCAGCAGCTTTCGCACAGGGGGCGTCGCTGAAGCTTTCTTT. Its translation: CASSFRTGGVAEAFF.

In nucleotides, the CDR3 is TGTGCCAGCAGGTCACTAGCGGGAGTGAACAATGAGCAGTTCTTC. Residues: CASRSLAGVNNEQFF. The V gene is TRBV2, the J gene TRBJ2-1; 11 bases line up with TRBD2. Germline CDR1 SNHLY, CDR2 FYNNEI. Germline trimming cut 6 bases from V and 5 bases from J; bases unmatched to any gene: 6. The CDR3 covers 15 residues. The entire variable domain, with the rest obtained from reference TRBV2 and TRBJ2-1, is as follows: EPEVTQTPSHQVTQMGQEVILRCVPISNHLYFYWYRQILGQKVEFLVSFYNNEISEKSEIFDDQFSVERPDGSNFTLKIRSTKLEDSAMYFCASRSLAGVNNEQFFGPGTRLTVL.

V usage is TRBV7-2 and J usage is TRBJ2-5; tentatively, D is TRBD1 (6 bases). Germline CDR1 SGHTA, CDR2 FQGNSA. Between the trimmed V and J ends, which lost 6 bases and 4 bases, there was a span of 15 bases. There are 14 residues in the CDR3. CDR3 DNA: TGTGCCAGCAGAACACAGACAGGCGGAGAGACCCAGTACTTC. Translation gives CASRTQTGGETQYF.

This rearrangement joins TRBV9 to TRBJ2-3; TRBD1 aligns across 7 bases. V shed 1 base, J shed 6 bases, and the junction held 8 bases outside the gene matches. This CDR3 contains 15 residues. Germline V lookup: CDR1 SGDLS, CDR2 YYNGEE. CDR3 residues: CASSVSDRVKDTQYF. CDR3 nucleotide sequence: TGTGCCAGCAGCGTATCTGACAGGGTAAAGGATACGCAGTATTTT.

The gene calls are TRBV7-8 and TRBJ1-1; D uncertain. The CDR3 sequence is 14 residues long. The germline V gene encodes CDR1 SGHVS and CDR2 FQNEAQ. V was trimmed by 1 base and J by 4 bases, leaving 10 bases between them. The CDR3 DNA reads as TGTGCCAGCAGCTTAGATCAGGAAAGCACTGAAGCTTTCTTT. Translation: CASSLDQESTEAFF.